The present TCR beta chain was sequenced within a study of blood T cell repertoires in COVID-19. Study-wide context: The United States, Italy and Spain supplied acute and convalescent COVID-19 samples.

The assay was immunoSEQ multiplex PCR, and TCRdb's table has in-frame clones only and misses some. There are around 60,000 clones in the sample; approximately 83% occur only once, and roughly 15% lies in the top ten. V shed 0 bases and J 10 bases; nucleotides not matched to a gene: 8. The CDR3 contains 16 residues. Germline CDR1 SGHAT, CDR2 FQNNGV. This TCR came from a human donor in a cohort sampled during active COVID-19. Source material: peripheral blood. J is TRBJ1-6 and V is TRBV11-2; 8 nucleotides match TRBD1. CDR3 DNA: TGTGCCAGCAGCTTAGATGTGAGACAGGGGAAATCACCCCTCCACTTT. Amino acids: CASSLDVRQGKSPLHF. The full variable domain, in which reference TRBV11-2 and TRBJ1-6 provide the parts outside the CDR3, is EAGVAQSPRYKIIEKRQSVAFWCNPISGHATLYWYQQILGQGPKLLIQFQNNGVVDDSQLPKDRFSAERLKGVDSTLKIQPAKLEDSAVYLCASSLDVRQGKSPLHFGNGTRLTVT.